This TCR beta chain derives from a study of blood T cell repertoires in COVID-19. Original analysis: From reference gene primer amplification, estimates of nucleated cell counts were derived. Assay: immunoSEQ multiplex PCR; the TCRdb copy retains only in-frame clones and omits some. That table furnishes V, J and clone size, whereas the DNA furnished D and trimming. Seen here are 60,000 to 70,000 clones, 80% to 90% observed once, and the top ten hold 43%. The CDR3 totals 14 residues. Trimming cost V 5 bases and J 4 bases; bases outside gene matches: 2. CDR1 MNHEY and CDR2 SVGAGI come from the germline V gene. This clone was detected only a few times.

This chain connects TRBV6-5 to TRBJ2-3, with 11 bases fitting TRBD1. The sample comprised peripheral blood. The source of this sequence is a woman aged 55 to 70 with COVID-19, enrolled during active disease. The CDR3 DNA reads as TGTGCCAGCAGTCGGGACAGGGGGTCAGATACGCAGTATTTT. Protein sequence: CASSRDRGSDTQYF.